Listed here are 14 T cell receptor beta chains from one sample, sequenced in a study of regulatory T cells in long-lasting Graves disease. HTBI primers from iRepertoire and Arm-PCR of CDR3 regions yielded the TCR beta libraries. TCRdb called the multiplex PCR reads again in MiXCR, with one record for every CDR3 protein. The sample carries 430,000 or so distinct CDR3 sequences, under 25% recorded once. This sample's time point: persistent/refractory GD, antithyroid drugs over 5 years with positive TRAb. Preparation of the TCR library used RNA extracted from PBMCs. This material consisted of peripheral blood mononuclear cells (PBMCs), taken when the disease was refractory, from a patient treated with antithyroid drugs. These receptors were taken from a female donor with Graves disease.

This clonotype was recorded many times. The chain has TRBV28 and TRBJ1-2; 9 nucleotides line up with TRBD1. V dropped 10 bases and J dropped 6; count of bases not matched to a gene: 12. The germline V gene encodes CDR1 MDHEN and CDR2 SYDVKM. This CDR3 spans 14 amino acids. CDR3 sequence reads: CATEDRGASDGYTF. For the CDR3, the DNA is TGTGCCACAGAGGACAGGGGAGCTTCAGATGGCTACACCTTC.

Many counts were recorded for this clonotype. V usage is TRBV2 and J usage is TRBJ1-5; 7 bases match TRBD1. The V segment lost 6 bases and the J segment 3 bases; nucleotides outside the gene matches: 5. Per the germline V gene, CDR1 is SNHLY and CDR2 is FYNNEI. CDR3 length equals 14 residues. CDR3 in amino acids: CASSMTGSNQPQHF. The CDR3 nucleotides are TGTGCCAGCAGCATGACAGGGTCCAATCAGCCCCAGCATTTT. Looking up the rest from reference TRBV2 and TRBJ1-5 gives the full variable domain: EPEVTQTPSHQVTQMGQEVILRCVPISNHLYFYWYRQILGQKVEFLVSFYNNEISEKSEIFDDQFSVERPDGSNFTLKIRSTKLEDSAMYFCASSMTGSNQPQHFGDGTRLSIL.

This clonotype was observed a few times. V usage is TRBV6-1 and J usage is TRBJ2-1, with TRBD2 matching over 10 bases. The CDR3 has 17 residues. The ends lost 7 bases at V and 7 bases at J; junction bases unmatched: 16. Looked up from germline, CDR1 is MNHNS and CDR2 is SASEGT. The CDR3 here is CASKRTSGVLYGNEQFF. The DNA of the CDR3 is TGTGCCAGCAAAAGAACTAGCGGGGTACTTTACGGGAATGAGCAGTTCTTC.

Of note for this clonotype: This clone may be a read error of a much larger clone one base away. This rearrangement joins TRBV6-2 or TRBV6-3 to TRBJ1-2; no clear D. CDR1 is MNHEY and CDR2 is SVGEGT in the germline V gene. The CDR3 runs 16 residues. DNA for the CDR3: TGTACCAGCAGTGAAGCTCCCAATCCCATCGTGGATGGCTACACCTTC. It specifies CTSSEAPNPIVDGYTF.

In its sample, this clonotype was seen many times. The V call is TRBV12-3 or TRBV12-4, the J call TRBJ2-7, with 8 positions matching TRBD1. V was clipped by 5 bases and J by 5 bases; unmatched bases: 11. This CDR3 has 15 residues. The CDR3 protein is CASSGLQGAGHEQYF. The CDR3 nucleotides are TGTGCCAGCAGTGGTCTTCAGGGGGCCGGCCACGAGCAGTACTTC.

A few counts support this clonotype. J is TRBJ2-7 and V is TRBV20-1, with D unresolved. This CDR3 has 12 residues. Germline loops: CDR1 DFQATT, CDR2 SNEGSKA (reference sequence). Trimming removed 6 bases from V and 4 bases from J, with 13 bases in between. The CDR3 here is CSAIPQDYEQYF. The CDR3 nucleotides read TGCAGTGCCATCCCGCAGGATTACGAGCAGTACTTC.

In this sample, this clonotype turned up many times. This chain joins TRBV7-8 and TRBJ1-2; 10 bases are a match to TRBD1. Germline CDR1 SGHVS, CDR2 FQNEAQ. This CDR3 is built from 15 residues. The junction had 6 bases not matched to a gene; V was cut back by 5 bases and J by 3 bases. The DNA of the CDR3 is TGTGCCAGCAGCGTCCGGGACAGGGGTGACTATGGCTACACCTTC. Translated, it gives CASSVRDRGDYGYTF.

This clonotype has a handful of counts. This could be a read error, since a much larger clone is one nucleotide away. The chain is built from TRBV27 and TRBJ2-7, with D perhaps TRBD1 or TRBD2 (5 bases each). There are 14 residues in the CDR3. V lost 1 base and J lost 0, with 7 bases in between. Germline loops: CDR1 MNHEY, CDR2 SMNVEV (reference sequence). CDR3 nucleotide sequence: TGTGCCAGCAGTTTATTTGGGGGCTCCTACGAGCAGTACTTC. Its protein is CASSLFGGSYEQYF.

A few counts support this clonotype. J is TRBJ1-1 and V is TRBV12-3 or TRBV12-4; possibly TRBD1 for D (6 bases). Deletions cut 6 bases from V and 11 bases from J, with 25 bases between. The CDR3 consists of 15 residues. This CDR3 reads CASSMNRGDTHLAFF. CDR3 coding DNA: TGTGCCAGCAGCATGAACAGAGGGGACACGCACCTCGCTTTCTTT.

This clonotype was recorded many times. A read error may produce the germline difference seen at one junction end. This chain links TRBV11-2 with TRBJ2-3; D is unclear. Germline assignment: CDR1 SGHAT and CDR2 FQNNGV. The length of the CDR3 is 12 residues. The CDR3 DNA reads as TGTGCCAGCAGTTTAGTGACAGATACGCAGTATTTT. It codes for CASSLVTDTQYF.

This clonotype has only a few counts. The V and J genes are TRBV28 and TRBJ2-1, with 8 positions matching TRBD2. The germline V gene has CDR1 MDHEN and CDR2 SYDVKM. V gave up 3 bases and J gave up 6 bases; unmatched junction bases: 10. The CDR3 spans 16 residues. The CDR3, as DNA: TGTGCCAGCAGTTTGGTGAGCGGGAGTCTATTCAATGAGCAGTTCTTC. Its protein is CASSLVSGSLFNEQFF.

The CDR3 reads CASSLDTYQPQHF. The CDR3 DNA follows: TGTGCCAGCAGCTTAGACACCTATCAGCCCCAGCATTTT. The V call is TRBV5-5, the J call TRBJ1-5; no clear D. Trimming took off 2 bases at V and 5 bases at J, with 8 bases between the two ends. The CDR3 sequence is 13 residues long. Per the germline V gene, CDR1 is SGHKS and CDR2 is YYEKEE (reference sequence).

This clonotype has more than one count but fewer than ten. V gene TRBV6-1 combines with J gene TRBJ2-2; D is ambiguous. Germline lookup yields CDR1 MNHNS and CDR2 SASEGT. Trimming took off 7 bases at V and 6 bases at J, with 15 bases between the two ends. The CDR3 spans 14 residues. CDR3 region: CASTSPRGSGELFF. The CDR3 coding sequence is TGTGCCAGCACCTCGCCCCGAGGCTCCGGGGAGCTGTTTTTT.

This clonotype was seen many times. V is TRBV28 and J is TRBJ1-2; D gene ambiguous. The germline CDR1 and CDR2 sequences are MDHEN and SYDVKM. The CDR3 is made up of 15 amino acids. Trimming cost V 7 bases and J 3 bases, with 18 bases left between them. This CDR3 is CASTHKSAGDYGYTF. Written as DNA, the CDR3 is TGTGCCAGCACTCATAAGTCGGCTGGCGACTATGGCTACACCTTC.